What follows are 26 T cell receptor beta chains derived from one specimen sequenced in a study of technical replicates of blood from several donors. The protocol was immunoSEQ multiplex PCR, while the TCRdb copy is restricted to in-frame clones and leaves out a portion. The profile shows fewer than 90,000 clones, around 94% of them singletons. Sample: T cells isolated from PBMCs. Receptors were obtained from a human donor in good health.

The CDR3 DNA reads TGTGCCAGCAGTTGGGACAGTTACAATGAGCAGTTCTTC. Translating gives CASSWDSYNEQFF. This sequence joins TRBV27 and TRBJ2-1; 7 bases agree with TRBD1. After removal of 4 bases from V and 4 bases from J, the junction contained 1 base not matched to a gene. This CDR3 has 13 amino acids. Germline values: CDR1 MNHEY, CDR2 SMNVEV (reference sequence).

CDR3 sequence: CASSEKGANTEAFF. The DNA of the CDR3 is TGTGCCAGCAGTGAAAAGGGGGCGAACACTGAAGCTTTCTTT. The V and J genes are TRBV6-1 and TRBJ1-1; 7 nucleotides line up with TRBD1. The CDR3 loop spans 14 amino acids. Per the germline V gene, CDR1 is MNHNS and CDR2 is SASEGT. V shed 2 bases and J 1 base; nucleotides not matched to a gene: 1.

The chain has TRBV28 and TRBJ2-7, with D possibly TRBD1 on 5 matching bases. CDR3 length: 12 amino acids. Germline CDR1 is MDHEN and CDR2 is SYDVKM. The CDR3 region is CVIRGPSYEQYF. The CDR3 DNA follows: TGTGTTATTAGGGGTCCCAGCTACGAGCAGTACTTC. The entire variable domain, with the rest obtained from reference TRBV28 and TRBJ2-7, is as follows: DVKVTQSSRYLVKRTGEKVFLECVQDMDHENMFWYRQDPGLGLRLIYFSYDVKMKEKGDIPEGYSVSREKKERFSLILESASTNQTSMYLCVIRGPSYEQYFGPGTRLTVT.

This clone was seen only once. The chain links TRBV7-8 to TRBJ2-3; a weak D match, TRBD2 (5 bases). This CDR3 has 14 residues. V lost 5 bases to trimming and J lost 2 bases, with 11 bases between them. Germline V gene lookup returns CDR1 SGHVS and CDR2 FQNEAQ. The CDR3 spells CASSPPGVTDTQYF. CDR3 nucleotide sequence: TGTGCCAGCAGCCCCCCCGGGGTCACAGATACGCAGTATTTT.

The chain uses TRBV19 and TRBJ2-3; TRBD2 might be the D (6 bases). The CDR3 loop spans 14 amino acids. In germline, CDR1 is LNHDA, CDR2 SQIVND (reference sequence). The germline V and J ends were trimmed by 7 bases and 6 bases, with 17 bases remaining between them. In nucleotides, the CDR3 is TGTGCCAGTACCGCCGCTGGGGGGTACGATACGCAGTATTTT. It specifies CASTAAGGYDTQYF.

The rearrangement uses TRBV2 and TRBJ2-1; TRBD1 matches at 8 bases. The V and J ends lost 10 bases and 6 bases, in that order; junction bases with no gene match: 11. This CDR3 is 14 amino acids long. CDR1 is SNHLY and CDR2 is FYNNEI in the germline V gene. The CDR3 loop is CANTKGQGSNEQFF. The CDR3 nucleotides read TGTGCCAACACTAAAGGACAGGGAAGCAATGAGCAGTTCTTC.

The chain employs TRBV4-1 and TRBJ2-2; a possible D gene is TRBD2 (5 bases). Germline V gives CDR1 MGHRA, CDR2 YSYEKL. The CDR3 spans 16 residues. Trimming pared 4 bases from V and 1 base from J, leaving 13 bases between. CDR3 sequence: CASSLLGLKNTGELFF. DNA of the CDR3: TGCGCCAGCAGCCTCCTCGGACTCAAGAACACCGGGGAGCTGTTTTTT.

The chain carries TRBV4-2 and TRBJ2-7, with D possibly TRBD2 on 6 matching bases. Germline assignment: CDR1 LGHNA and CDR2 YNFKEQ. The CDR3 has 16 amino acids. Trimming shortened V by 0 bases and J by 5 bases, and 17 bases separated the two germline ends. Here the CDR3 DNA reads TGTGCCAGCAGCCAAGAGACTAGTTCTTATGTCAACGAGCAGTACTTC. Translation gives CASSQETSSYVNEQYF.

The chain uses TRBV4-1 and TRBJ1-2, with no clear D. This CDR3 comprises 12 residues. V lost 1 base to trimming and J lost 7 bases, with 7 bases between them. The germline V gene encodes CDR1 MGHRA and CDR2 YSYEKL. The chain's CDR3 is CASSQGRAGYTF. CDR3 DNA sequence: TGCGCCAGCAGCCAAGGGAGGGCTGGCTACACCTTC.

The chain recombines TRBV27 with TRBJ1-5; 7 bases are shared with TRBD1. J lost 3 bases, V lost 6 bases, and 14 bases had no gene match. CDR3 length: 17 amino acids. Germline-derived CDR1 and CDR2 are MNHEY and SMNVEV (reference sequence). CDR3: CASRLRAGTEINQPQHF. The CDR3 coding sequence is TGTGCCAGCAGGTTAAGGGCCGGGACAGAGATCAATCAGCCCCAGCATTTT.

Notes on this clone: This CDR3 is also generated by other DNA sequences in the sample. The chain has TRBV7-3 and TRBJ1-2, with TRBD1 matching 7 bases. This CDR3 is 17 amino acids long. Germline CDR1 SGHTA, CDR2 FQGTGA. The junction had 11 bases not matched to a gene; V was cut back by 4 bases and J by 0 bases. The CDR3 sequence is CASSSSGNRGTNYGYTF. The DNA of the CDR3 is TGTGCCAGCAGCTCCTCTGGAAACAGGGGTACTAACTATGGCTACACCTTC.

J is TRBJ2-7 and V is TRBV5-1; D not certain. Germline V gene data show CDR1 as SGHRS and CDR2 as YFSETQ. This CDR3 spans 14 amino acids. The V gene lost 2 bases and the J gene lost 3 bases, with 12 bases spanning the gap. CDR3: CASSFSSTDYEQYF. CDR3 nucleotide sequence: TGCGCCAGCAGCTTCTCAAGCACAGACTACGAGCAGTACTTC.

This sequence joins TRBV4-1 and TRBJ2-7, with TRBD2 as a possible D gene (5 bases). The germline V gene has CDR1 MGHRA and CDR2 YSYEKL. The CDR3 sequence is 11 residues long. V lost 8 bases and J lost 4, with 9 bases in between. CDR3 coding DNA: TGCGCCAGCGGGAGTGGTTACGAGCAGTACTTC. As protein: CASGSGYEQYF.

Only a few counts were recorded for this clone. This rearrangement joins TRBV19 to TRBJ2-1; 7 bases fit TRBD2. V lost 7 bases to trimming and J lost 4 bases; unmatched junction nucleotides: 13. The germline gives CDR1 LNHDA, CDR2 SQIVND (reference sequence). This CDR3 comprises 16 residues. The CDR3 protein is CASTPGVLAVYNEQFF. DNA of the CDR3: TGTGCCAGTACCCCGGGGGTGCTAGCGGTTTACAATGAGCAGTTCTTC. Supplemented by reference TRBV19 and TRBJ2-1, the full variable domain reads DGGITQSPKYLFRKEGQNVTLSCEQNLNHDAMYWYRQDPGQGLRLIYYSQIVNDFQKGDIAEGYSVSREKKESFPLTVTSAQKNPTAFYLCASTPGVLAVYNEQFFGPGTRLTVL.

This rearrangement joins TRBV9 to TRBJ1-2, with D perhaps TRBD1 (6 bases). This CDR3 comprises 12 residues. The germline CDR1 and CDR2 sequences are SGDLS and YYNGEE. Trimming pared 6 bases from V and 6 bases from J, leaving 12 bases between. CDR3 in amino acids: CASTWGRDGYTF. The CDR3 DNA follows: TGTGCCAGCACCTGGGGGCGGGATGGCTACACCTTC.

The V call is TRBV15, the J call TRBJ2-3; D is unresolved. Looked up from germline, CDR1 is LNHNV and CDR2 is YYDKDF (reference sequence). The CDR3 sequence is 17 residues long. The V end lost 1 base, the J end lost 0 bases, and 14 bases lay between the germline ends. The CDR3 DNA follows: TGTGCCACCAGCAGAGGAGGAACCCTAACTAGCACAGATACGCAGTATTTT. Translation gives CATSRGGTLTSTDTQYF.

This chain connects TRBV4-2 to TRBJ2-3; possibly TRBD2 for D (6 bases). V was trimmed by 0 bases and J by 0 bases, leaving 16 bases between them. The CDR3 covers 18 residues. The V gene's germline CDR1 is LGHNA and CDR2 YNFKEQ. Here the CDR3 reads CASSQESGLHLSTDTQYF. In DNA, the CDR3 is TGTGCCAGCAGCCAAGAATCGGGACTCCATCTTAGCACAGATACGCAGTATTTT.

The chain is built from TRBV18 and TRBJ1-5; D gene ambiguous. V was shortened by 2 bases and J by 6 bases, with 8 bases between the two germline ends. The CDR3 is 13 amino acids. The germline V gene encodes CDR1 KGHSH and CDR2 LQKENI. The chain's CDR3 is CASSPFSGQPQHF. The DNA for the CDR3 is TGTGCCAGCTCACCATTCTCCGGTCAGCCCCAGCATTTT. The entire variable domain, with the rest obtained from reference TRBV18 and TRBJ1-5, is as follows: NAGVMQNPRHLVRRRGQEARLRCSPMKGHSHVYWYRQLPEEGLKFMVYLQKENIIDESGMPKERFSAEFPKEGPSILRIQQVVRGDSAAYFCASSPFSGQPQHFGDGTRLSIL.

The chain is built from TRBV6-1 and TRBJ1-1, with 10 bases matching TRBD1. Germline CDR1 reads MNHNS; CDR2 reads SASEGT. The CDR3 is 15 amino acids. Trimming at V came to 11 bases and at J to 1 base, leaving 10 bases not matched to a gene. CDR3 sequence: CAGRQGAAKNTEAFF. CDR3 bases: TGTGCCGGGAGACAGGGGGCAGCGAAGAACACTGAAGCTTTCTTT.

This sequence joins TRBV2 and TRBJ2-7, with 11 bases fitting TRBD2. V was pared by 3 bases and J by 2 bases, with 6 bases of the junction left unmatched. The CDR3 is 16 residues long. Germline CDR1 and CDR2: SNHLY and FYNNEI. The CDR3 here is CASSDPTSGSPYEQYF. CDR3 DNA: TGTGCCAGCAGTGACCCAACTAGCGGGAGCCCCTACGAGCAGTACTTC. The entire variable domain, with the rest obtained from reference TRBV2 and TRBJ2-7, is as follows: EPEVTQTPSHQVTQMGQEVILRCVPISNHLYFYWYRQILGQKVEFLVSFYNNEISEKSEIFDDQFSVERPDGSNFTLKIRSTKLEDSAMYFCASSDPTSGSPYEQYFGPGTRLTVT.

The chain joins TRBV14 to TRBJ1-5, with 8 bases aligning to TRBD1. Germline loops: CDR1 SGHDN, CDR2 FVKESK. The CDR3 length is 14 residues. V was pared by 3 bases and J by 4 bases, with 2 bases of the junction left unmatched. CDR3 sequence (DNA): TGTGCCAGCAGCCAGGGACAGGTGAATCAGCCCCAGCATTTT. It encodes CASSQGQVNQPQHF.

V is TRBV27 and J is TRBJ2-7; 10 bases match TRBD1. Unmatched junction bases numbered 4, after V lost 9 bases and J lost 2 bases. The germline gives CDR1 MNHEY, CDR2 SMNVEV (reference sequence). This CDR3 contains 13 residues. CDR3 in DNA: TGTGCCAGACCGGGACAGGGGACCTACGAGCAGTACTTC. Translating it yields CARPGQGTYEQYF.

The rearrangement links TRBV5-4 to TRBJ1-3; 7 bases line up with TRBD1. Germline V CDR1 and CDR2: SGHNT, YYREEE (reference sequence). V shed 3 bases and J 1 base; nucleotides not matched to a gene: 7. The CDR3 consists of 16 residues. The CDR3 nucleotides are TGTGCCAGCAGCTCGGGAGGGGGCGGTTCTGGAAACACCATATATTTT. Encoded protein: CASSSGGGGSGNTIYF. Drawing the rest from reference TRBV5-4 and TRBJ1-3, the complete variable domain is ETGVTQSPTHLIKTRGQQVTLRCSSQSGHNTVSWYQQALGQGPQFIFQYYREEENGRGNFPPRFSGLQFPNYSSELNVNALELDDSALYLCASSSGGGGSGNTIYFGEGSWLTVV.

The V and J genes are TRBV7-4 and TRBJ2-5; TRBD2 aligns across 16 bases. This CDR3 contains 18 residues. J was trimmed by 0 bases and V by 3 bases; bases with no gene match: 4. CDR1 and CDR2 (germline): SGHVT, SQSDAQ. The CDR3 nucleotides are TGTGCCAGCAGCTTTGGGACTAGCGGGAGGGGGTACCAAGAGACCCAGTACTTC. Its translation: CASSFGTSGRGYQETQYF.

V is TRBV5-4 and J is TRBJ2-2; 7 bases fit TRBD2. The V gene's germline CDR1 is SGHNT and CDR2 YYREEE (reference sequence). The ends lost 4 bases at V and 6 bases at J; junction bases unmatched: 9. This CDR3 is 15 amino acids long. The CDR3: CASSHSGGEAGELFF. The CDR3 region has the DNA TGTGCCAGCAGCCACAGTGGGGGGGAGGCCGGGGAGCTGTTTTTT.

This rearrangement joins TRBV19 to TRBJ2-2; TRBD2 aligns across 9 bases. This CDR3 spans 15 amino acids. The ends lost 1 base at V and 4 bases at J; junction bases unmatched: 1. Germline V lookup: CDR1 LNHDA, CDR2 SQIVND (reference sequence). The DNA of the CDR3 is TGTGCCAGTAGTATAGGAGCGGGAGGCACCGGGGAGCTGTTTTTT. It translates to CASSIGAGGTGELFF. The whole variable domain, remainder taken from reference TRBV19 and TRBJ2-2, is DGGITQSPKYLFRKEGQNVTLSCEQNLNHDAMYWYRQDPGQGLRLIYYSQIVNDFQKGDIAEGYSVSREKKESFPLTVTSAQKNPTAFYLCASSIGAGGTGELFFGEGSRLTVL.